This TCR beta chain emerged from a study of shared clonotypes between healthy human individuals. V was pared by 2 bases and J by 0 bases, with 11 bases between. CDR1 and CDR2 (germline): GTSNPN, SVGIG (reference sequence). The CDR3 loop spans 15 amino acids. TCRdb's copy holds only in-frame clones and misses some; the assay was immunoSEQ multiplex PCR. The sample contains approximately 740,000 clones, around 92% of which appear only once. Positive CCR7 selection of CD45RO-negative cells yielded the naive CD8 cells, and terminally differentiated effector memory CD45RA+ cells were excluded. The receptor was derived from a young man in good health. The sequencing sample was made of naive CD8+ T cells sorted from blood. The chain employs TRBV30 and TRBJ1-5; D is undetermined. The CDR3 loop is CAWSSGTASNQPQHF. The CDR3 DNA reads as TGTGCCTGGAGTAGTGGAACAGCTAGCAATCAGCCCCAGCATTTT. The full variable domain, with the rest looked up from reference TRBV30 and TRBJ1-5, is SQTIHQWPATLVQPVGSPLSLECTVEGTSNPNLYWYRQAAGRGLQLLFYSVGIGQISSEVPQNLSASRPQDRQFILSSKKLLLSDSGFYLCAWSSGTASNQPQHFGDGTRLSIL.